One and the same sample provided the 8 T cell receptor beta chains below, sequenced in a study of blood T cells in healthy people across ages. Together with a sample-barcoded 5' primer, a J-beta primer mix was included in a second PCR lasting about 7 to 11 cycles. TCRdb re-analysed the 5' RACE reads in MiXCR, keeping a single row per CDR3 protein. The table has 1.5 million to 2 million distinct CDR3 sequences, just under 50% seen once; the top ten hold around 2.1%. The sample was blood. The origin of the receptors is a woman aged 40 to 55 in good health.

The rearrangement joins TRBV7-7 to TRBJ1-4; D gene unclear. The CDR3 contains 16 residues. Germline-derived CDR1 and CDR2 are SSHAT and FNYEAQ (reference sequence). The CDR3 nucleotides are TGTGCTAGTCTTGGGTACGGAAGAAGGGTTAATGAAAAACTGTTTTTT. It yields the protein CASLGYGRRVNEKLFF.

This sequence joins TRBV2 and TRBJ2-5, with 9 positions matching TRBD2. This CDR3 has 16 residues. Germline CDR1 and CDR2: SNHLY and FYNNEI. J gave up 1 base and V 4 bases, and 7 bases lay outside the gene matches. The CDR3 region is CASSATVAGAQETQYF. The CDR3 coding sequence is TGTGCCAGCAGTGCAACGGTAGCGGGGGCCCAAGAGACCCAGTACTTC.

The rearrangement uses TRBV9 and TRBJ2-3; a weak D match, TRBD2 (5 bases). There are 15 residues in the CDR3. V gave up 4 bases and J gave up 1 base, with 13 bases separating them. CDR1 SGDLS and CDR2 YYNGEE come from the germline V gene. The chain's CDR3 is CASSTHHGGTDTQYF. As DNA, the CDR3 is TGTGCCAGCAGCACGCACCACGGGGGCACAGATACGCAGTATTTT.

The rearrangement uses TRBV29-1 and TRBJ2-7, with 8 bases fitting TRBD1. This CDR3 region has 11 residues. Germline V gives CDR1 SQVTM, CDR2 ANQGSEA. Losses at the gene ends were 7 bases for V and 4 bases for J; bases not matched to a gene: 3. The CDR3 coding sequence is TGCAGCGCGCAGGGGGCGTACGAGCAGTACTTC. Translated, it gives CSAQGAYEQYF.

The chain carries TRBV5-6 and TRBJ2-7; possible D gene TRBD2, 5 bases. Germline assignment: CDR1 SGHDT and CDR2 YYEEEE. This CDR3 spans 13 amino acids. V gave up 5 bases and J gave up 2 bases, with 11 bases separating them. The CDR3 sequence is CASRALGAYEQYF. CDR3 DNA sequence: TGTGCCAGCAGGGCCCTCGGGGCCTACGAGCAGTACTTC.

This clonotype was seen more than once but under ten times. The gene calls are TRBV15 and TRBJ2-3; 8 positions agree with TRBD2. The CDR3 is made up of 14 amino acids. Losses at the gene ends were 5 bases for V and 6 bases for J; bases not matched to a gene: 7. Per the germline V gene, CDR1 is LNHNV and CDR2 is YYDKDF (reference sequence). CDR3 region: CATSLRGELDTQYF. CDR3 DNA: TGTGCCACCAGCTTGCGGGGGGAGTTGGATACGCAGTATTTT.

The V and J genes are TRBV28 and TRBJ2-5, with 10 nucleotides matching TRBD2. The CDR3 sequence is 16 residues long. J lost 4 bases, V lost 3 bases, and 8 bases had no gene match. Germline lookup yields CDR1 MDHEN and CDR2 SYDVKM. This chain's CDR3 is CASSFKRGGDLETQYF. The DNA for the CDR3 is TGTGCCAGCAGTTTTAAGCGGGGGGGAGACCTAGAGACCCAGTACTTC.

The chain links TRBV7-9 to TRBJ2-5; D might be TRBD1 (5 bases). The J call may be wrong; the DNA end is better matched by TRBJ2-1. The CDR3 is made up of 13 amino acids. Germline V gene data show CDR1 as SEHNR and CDR2 as FQNEAQ (reference sequence). DNA for the CDR3: TGTGCCAGCACCCCAGGGTTACAAGAGACCCAGTTCTTC. This translates into CASTPGLQETQFF.